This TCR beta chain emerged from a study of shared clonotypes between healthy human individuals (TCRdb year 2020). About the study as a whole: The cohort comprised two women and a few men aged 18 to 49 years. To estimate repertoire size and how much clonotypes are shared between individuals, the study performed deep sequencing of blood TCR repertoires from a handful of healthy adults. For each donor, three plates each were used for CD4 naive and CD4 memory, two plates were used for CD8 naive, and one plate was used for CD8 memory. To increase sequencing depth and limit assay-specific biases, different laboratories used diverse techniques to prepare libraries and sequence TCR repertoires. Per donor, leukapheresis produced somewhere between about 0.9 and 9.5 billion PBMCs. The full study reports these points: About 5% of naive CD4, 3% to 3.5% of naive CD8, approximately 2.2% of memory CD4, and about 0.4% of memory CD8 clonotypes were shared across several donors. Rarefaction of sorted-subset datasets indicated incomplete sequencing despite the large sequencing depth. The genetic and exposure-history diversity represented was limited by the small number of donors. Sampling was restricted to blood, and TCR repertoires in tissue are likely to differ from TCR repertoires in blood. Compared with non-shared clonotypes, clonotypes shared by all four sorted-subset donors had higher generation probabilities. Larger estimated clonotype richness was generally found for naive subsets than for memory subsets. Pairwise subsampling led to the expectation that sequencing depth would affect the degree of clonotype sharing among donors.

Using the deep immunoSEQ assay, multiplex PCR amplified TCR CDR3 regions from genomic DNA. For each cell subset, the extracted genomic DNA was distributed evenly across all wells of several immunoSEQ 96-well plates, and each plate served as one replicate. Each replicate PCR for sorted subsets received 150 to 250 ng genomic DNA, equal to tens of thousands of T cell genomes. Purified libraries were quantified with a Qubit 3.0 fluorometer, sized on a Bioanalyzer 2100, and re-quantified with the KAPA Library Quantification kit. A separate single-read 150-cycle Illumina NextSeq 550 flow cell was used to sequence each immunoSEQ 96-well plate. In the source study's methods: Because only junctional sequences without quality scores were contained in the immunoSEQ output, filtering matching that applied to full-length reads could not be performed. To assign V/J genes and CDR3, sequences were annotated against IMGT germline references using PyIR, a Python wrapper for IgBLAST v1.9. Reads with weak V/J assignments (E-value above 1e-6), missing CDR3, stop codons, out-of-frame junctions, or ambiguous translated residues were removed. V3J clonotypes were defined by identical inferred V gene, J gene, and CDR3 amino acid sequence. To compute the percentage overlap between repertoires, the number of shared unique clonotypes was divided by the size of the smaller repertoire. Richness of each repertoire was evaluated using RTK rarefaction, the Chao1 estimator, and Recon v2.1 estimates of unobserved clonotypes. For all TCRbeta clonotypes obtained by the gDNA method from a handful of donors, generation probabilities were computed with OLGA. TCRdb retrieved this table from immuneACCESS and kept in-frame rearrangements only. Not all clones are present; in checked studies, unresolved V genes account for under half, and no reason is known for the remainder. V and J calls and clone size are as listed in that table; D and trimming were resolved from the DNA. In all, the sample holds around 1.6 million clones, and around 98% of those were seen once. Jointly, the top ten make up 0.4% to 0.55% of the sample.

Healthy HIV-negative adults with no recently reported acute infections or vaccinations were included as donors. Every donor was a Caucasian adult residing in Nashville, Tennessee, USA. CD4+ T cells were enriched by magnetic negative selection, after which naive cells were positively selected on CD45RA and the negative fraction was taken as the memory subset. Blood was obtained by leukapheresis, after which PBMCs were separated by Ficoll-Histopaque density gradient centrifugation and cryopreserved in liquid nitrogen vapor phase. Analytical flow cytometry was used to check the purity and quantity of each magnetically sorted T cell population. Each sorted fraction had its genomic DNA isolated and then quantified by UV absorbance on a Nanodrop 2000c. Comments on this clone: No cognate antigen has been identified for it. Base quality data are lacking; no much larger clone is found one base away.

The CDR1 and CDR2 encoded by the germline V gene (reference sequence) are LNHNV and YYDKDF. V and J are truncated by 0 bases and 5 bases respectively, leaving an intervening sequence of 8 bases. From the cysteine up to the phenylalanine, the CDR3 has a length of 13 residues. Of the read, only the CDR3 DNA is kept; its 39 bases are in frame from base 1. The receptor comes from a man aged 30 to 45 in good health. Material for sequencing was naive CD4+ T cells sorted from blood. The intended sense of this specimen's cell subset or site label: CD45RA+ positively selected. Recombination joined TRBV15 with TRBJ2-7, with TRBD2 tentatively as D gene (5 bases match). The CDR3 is CATSRDPRDEQYF. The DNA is TGTGCCACCAGCAGAGATCCGCGGGACGAGCAGTACTTC.